This record concerns one T cell receptor beta chain sequence. Under the authors' procedure: Reference gene primer amplification in the assay estimated nucleated cell counts. Clones were sequenced by immunoSEQ multiplex PCR, and TCRdb holds only the in-frame ones, with some missing. V, J and clone size are taken as reported in that table, and D and trimming were inferred from the DNA itself. The sample lists 110,000 or so clones; roughly 80% were seen once. These data belong to a study of blood T cell repertoires in COVID-19. Study information: COVID-19 samples from acute and convalescent phases originated in the United States, Italy and Spain. T cells, B-cell-depleted T cells, or PBMCs supplied cDNA or gDNA.

The sequencing sample was made of peripheral blood. The source of this sequence is a man in his 70s with acute or convalescent COVID-19.

CDR3 in DNA: TGCGCCAGCAGCTCCCAGGGGGCGCCCGATCAGCCCCAGCATTTT. It yields the protein CASSSQGAPDQPQHF. V and J are TRBV5-1 and TRBJ1-5, with TRBD1 matching over 8 bases. The length of the CDR3 is 15 residues. Losses at the gene ends were 3 bases for V and 5 bases for J; bases not matched to a gene: 7. Looked up from germline, CDR1 is SGHRS and CDR2 is YFSETQ.